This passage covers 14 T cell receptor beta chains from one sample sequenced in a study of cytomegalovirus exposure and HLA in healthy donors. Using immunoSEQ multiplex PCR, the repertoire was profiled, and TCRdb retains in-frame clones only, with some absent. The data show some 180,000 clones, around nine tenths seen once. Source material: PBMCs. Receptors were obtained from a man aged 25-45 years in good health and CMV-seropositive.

The CDR3 bases are TGTGCCAGCAGCTTGTCACCGCTTAGCGTCTCCTACGAGCAGTACTTC. This sequence encodes CASSLSPLSVSYEQYF. This chain joins TRBV5-4 and TRBJ2-7; maybe TRBD2 (5 bases). The germline V gene has CDR1 SGHNT and CDR2 YYREEE (reference sequence). The CDR3 sequence is 16 residues long. Trimming stripped 1 base from V and 0 bases from J, with 14 bases between.

DNA for the CDR3: TGTGCCAGCAGCTTGCGAGGGGACCTACAAGAGACCCAGTACTTC. This translates into CASSLRGDLQETQYF. The V gene is TRBV5-6, the J gene TRBJ2-5; D may be TRBD1 or TRBD2 (5 bases each). The CDR3 extends over 15 amino acids. The germline CDR1 and CDR2 sequences are SGHDT and YYEEEE. V lost 1 base and J lost 2, with 12 bases in between.

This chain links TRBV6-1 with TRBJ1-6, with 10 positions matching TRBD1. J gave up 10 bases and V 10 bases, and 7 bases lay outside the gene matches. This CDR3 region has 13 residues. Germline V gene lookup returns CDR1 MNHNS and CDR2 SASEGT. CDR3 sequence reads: CATLTGGKSPLHF. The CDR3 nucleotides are TGTGCCACCTTGACAGGGGGCAAATCACCCCTCCACTTT.

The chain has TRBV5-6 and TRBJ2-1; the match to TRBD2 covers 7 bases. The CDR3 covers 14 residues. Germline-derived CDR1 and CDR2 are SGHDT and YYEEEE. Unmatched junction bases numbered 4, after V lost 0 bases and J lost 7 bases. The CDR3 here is CASSLGLAYNEQFF. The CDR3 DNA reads TGTGCCAGCAGCTTGGGACTAGCTTATAATGAGCAGTTCTTC.

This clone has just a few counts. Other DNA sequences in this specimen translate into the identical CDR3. As DNA, the CDR3 is TGCGCCAGCAGCCAGGGGGCCGGCAATCAGCCCCAGCATTTT. It yields the protein CASSQGAGNQPQHF. The gene calls are TRBV5-1 and TRBJ1-5, with 8 bases that match TRBD1. The CDR3 has 14 residues. J was trimmed by 2 bases and V by 4 bases; bases with no gene match: 2. The germline V gene has CDR1 SGHRS and CDR2 YFSETQ.

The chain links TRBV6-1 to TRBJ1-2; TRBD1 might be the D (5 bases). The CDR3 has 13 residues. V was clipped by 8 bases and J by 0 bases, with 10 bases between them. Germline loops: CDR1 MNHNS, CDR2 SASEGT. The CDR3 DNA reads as TGTGCCAGCTCCCGGGGGGCTAACTATGGCTACACCTTC. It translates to CASSRGANYGYTF.

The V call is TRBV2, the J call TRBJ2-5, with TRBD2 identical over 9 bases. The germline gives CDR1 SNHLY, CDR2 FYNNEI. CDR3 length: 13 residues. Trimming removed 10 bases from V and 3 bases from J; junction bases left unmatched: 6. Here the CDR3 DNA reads TGTGCCAAGACTAGCGGCCGGGAAGAGACCCAGTACTTC. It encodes CAKTSGREETQYF.

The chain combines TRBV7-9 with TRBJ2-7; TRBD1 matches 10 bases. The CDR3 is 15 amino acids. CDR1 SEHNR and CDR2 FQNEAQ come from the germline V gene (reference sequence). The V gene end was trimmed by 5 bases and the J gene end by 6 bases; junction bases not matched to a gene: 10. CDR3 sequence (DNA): TGTGCCAGCAGCCTAGGACAGGGGGTAGCCTCCGAGCAGTACTTC. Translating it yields CASSLGQGVASEQYF.

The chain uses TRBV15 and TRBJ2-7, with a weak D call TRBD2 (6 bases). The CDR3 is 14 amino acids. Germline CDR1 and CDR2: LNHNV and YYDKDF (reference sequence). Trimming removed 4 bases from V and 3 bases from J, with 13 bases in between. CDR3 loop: CATSKEGRIYEQYF. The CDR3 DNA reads TGTGCCACCAGCAAGGAGGGGAGGATCTACGAGCAGTACTTC.

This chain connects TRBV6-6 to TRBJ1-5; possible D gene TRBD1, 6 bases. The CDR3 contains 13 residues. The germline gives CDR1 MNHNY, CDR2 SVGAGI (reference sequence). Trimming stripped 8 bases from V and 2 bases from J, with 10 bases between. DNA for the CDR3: TGTGCCAGCCGAGCAGGGGGCAATCAGCCCCAGCATTTT. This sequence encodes CASRAGGNQPQHF.

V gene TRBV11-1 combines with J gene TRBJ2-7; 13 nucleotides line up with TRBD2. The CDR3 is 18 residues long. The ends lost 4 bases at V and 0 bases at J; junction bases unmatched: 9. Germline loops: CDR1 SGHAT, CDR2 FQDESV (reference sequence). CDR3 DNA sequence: TGTGCCAGCAGCTCTGGGACTAGCGGGGCATTCAGCTCCTACGAGCAGTACTTC. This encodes CASSSGTSGAFSSYEQYF.

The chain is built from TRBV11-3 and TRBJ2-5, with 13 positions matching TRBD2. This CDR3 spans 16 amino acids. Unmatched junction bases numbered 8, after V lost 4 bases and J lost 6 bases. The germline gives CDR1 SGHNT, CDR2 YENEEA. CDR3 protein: CASSSGLAGAGQTQYF. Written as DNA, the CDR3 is TGTGCCAGCAGCTCCGGACTAGCGGGGGCCGGGCAGACCCAGTACTTC.

For the CDR3, the DNA is TGTGCCAGCAGTGTTCTGGGGACTAGCGGGAGGGATACGCAGTATTTT. The encoded protein is CASSVLGTSGRDTQYF. The chain couples TRBV28 to TRBJ2-3, with TRBD2 identical over 15 bases. CDR3 length: 16 amino acids. V was pared by 5 bases and J by 6 bases, with 6 bases of the junction left unmatched. Looked up from germline, CDR1 is MDHEN and CDR2 is SYDVKM.

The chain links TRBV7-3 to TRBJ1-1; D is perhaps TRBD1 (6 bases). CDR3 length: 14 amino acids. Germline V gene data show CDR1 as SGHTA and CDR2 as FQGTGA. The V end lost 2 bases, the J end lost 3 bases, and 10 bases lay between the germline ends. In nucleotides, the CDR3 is TGTGCCAGCAGCTTAGGGGGGGCCGACACTGAAGCTTTCTTT. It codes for CASSLGGADTEAFF.